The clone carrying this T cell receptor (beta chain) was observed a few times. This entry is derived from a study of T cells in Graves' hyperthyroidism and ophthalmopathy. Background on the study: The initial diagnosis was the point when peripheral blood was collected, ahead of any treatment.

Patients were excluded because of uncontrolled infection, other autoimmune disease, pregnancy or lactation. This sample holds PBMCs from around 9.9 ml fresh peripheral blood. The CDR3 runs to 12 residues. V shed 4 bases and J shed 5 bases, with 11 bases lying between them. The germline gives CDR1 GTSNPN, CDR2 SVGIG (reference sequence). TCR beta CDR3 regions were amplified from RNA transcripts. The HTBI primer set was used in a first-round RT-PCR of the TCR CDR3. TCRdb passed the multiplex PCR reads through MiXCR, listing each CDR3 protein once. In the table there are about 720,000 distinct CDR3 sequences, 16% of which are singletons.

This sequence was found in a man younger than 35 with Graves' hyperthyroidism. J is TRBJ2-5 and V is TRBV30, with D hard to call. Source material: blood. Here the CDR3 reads CAWIGESETQYF. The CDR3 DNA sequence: TGTGCCTGGATTGGGGAATCGGAGACCCAGTACTTC.